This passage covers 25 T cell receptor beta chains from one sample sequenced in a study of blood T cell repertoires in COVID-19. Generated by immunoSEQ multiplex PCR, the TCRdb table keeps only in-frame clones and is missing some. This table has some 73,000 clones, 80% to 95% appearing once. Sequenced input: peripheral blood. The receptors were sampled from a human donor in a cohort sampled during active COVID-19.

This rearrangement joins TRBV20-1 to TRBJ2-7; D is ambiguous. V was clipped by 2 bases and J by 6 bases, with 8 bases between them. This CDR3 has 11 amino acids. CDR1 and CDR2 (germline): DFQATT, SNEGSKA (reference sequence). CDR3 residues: CSARIAIEQYF. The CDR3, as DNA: TGCAGTGCTAGAATAGCCATCGAGCAGTACTTC.

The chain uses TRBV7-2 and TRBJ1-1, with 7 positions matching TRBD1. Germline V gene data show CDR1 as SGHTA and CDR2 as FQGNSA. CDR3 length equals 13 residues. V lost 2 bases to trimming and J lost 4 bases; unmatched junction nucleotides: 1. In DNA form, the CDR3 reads TGTGCCAGCAGCTTACAGGGGGGCACTGAAGCTTTCTTT. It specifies CASSLQGGTEAFF.

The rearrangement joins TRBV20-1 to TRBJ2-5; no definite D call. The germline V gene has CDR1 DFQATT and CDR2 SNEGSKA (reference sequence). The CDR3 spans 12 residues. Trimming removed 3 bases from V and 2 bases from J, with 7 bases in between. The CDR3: CSASPGQETQYF. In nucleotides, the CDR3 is TGCAGTGCTAGTCCAGGTCAAGAGACCCAGTACTTC.

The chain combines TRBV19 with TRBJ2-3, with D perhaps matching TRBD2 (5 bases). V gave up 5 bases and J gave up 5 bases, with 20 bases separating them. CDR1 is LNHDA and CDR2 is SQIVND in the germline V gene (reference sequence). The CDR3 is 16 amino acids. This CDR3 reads CASSEDGGLSRDTQYF. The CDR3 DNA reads TGTGCCAGTAGTGAAGACGGTGGACTTAGTAGAGATACGCAGTATTTT.

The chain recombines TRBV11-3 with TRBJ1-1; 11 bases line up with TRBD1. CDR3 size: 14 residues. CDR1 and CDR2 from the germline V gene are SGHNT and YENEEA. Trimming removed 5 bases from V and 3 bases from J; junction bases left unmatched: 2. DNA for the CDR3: TGTGCCAGCAGCCGGGACAGGGGGGACACTGAAGCTTTCTTT. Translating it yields CASSRDRGDTEAFF.

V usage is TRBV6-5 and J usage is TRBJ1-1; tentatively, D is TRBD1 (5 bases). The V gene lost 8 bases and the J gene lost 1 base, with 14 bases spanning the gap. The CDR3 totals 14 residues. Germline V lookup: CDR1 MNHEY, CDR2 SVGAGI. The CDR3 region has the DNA TGTGCCAGCTACCTTATGCAGGGGAACACTGAAGCTTTCTTT. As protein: CASYLMQGNTEAFF.

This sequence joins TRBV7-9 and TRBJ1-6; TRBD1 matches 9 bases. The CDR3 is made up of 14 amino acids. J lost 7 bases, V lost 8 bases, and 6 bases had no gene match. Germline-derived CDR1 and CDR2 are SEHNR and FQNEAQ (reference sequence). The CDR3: CASARDRENSPLHF. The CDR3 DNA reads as TGTGCCAGCGCCCGGGACAGGGAGAATTCACCCCTCCACTTT.

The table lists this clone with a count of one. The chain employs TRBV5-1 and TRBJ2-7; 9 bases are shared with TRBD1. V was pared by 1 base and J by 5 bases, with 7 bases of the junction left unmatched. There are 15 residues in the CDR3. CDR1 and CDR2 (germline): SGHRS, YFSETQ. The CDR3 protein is CASSLSRDRDHEQYF. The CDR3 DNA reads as TGCGCCAGCAGCTTGAGCCGGGACAGGGACCACGAGCAGTACTTC.

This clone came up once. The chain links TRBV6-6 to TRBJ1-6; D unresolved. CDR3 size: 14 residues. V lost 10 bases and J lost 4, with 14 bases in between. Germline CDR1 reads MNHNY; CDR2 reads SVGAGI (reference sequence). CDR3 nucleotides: TGTGCCACCCGAGGATCTCAGTATAATTCACCCCTCCACTTT. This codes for CATRGSQYNSPLHF.

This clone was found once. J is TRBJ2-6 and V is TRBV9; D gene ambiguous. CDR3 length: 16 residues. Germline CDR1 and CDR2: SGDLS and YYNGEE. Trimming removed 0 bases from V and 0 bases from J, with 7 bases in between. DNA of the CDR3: TGTGCCAGCAGCGTAGATGAGCCCTCTGGGGCCAACGTCCTGACTTTC. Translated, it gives CASSVDEPSGANVLTF.

Here the CDR3 reads CASSLNGGGSGNTIYF. DNA for the CDR3: TGTGCCAGCAGCTTAAACGGGGGGGGCTCTGGAAACACCATATATTTT. The chain is built from TRBV7-2 and TRBJ1-3, with D maybe TRBD1 (5 bases). This CDR3 region has 16 residues. Germline V lookup: CDR1 SGHTA, CDR2 FQGNSA. V gave up 2 bases and J gave up 0 bases, with 11 bases separating them.

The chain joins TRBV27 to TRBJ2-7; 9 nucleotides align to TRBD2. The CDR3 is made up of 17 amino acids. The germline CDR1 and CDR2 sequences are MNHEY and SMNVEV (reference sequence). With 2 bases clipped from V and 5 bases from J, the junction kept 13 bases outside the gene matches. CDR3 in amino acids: CASSLGPSGGPGDEQYF. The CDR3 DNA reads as TGTGCCAGCAGTTTAGGGCCCAGCGGGGGGCCCGGGGACGAGCAGTACTTC.

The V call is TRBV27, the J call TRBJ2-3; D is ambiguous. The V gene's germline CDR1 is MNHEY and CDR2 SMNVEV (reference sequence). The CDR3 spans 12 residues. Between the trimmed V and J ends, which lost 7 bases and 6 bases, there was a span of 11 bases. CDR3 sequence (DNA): TGTGCCAGCACCTATGTGTTGGATACGCAGTATTTT. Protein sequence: CASTYVLDTQYF.

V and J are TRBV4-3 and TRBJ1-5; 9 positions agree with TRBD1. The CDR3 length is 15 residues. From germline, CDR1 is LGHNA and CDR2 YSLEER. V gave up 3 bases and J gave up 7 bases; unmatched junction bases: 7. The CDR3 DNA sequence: TGCGCCAGCAGCCAGGGGGACAGGGCGGGGCAGCCCCAGCATTTT. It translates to CASSQGDRAGQPQHF.

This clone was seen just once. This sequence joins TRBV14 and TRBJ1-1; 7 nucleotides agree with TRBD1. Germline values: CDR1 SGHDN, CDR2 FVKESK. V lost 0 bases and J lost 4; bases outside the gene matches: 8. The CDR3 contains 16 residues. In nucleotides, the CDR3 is TGTGCCAGCAGCCAAGACCTGACAGGGTTGGGCACTGAAGCTTTCTTT. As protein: CASSQDLTGLGTEAFF.

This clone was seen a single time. The CDR3 is CASRGARSTDTQYF. DNA of the CDR3: TGTGCCAGTAGGGGGGCCCGGAGCACAGATACGCAGTATTTT. The chain employs TRBV19 and TRBJ2-3; TRBD1 is a possible D gene (6 bases). Germline V gives CDR1 LNHDA, CDR2 SQIVND (reference sequence). Trimming took off 6 bases at V and 0 bases at J, with 10 bases between the two ends. This CDR3 has 14 residues.

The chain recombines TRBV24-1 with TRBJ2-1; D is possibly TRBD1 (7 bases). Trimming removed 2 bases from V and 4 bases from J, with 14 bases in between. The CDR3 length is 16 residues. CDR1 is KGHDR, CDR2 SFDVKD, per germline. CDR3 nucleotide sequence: TGTGCCACCAGTGATTCGGGGGACAGAGATTACAATGAGCAGTTCTTC. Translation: CATSDSGDRDYNEQFF.

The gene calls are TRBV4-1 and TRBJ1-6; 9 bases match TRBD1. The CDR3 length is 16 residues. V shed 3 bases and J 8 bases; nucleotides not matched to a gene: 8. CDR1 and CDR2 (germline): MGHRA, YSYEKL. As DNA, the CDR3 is TGCGCCAGCAGCCAGCCCCGGGACAGGGAATATTCACCCCTCCACTTT. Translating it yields CASSQPRDREYSPLHF.

The CDR3 nucleotides are TGCGCCAGCAGCGCCGTTGACAGGGGAGTCGGCTACACCTTC. Translated: CASSAVDRGVGYTF. V and J are TRBV23-1 and TRBJ1-2; 8 nucleotides align to TRBD1. Being an ORF, TRBV23-1 has a function that is uncertain. The CDR3 runs to 14 residues. J gave up 8 bases and V 6 bases, and 11 bases lay outside the gene matches.

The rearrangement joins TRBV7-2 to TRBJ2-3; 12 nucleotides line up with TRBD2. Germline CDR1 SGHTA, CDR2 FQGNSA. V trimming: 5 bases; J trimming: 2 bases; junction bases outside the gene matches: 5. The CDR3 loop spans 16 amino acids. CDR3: CASSQTSGGSTDTQYF. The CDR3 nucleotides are TGTGCCAGCAGCCAGACTAGCGGGGGATCCACAGATACGCAGTATTTT.

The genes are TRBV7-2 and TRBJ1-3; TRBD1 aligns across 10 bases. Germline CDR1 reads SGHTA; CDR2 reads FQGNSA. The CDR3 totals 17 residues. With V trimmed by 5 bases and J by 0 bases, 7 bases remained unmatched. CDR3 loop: CASSPGQGFSSGNTIYF. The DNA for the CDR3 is TGTGCCAGCAGCCCGGGACAGGGGTTCTCCTCTGGAAACACCATATATTTT.

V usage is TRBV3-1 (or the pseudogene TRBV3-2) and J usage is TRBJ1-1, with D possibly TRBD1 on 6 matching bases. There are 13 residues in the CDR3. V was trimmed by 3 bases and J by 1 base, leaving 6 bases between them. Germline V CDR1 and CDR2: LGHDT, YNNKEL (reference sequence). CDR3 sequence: CASSQGANTEAFF. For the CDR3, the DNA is TGTGCCAGCAGCCAGGGGGCGAACACTGAAGCTTTCTTT.

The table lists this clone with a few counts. DNA of the CDR3: TGTGCCAGCGGTCGGGTCGCGGATACGCAGTATTTT. Protein sequence: CASGRVADTQYF. This rearrangement joins TRBV9 to TRBJ2-3; D is undetermined. Between the trimmed V and J ends, which lost 7 bases and 6 bases, there was a span of 12 bases. The CDR3 loop spans 12 amino acids. Germline V gives CDR1 SGDLS, CDR2 YYNGEE.

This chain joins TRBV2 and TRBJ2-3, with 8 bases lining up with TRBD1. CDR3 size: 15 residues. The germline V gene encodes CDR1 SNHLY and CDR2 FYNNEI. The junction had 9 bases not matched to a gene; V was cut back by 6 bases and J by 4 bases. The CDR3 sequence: CASRDRASTADTQYF. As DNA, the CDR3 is TGTGCCAGCAGGGACAGGGCAAGTACGGCAGATACGCAGTATTTT.

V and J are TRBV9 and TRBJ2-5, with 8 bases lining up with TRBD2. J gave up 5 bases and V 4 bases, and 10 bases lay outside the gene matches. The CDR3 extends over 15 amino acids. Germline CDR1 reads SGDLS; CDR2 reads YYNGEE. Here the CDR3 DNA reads TGTGCCAGCAGCCACCCGGCGGGGGGCCTGGAGACCCAGTACTTC. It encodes CASSHPAGGLETQYF.